The clone carrying this TCR beta chain occurred many times. This specimen belongs to a study of response to subunit inactivated influenza vaccine. TCRdb reprocessed the RT-PCR reads with MiXCR, giving one entry per CDR3 protein. The repertoire holds 150,000 to 200,000 distinct CDR3 sequences, approximately 12% seen once, with about 29% in the top ten. Separately, the same data were catalogued under a study of T cells expressing NK-cell markers. That paper notes: 5'RACE template switching with UMIs generated TCR beta cDNA. Dominance of the CD3+CD56-NKG2C+ fraction by these clonotypes also held in several donors.

The sample consisted of CD8+ T cells sorted from PBMCs, taken 11 to 12 days after vaccination. The receptor was derived from a man in his fifties who received an inactivated influenza vaccine.

CDR3 nucleotide sequence: TGTGCCAGCAGCATGACAGGGGGTGCGAACACCGGGGAGCTGTTTTTT. It codes for CASSMTGGANTGELFF. The genes are TRBV7-9 and TRBJ2-2, with 9 bases lining up with TRBD1. CDR3 length equals 16 residues. CDR1 and CDR2 (germline): SEHNR, FQNEAQ (reference sequence). V dropped 5 bases and J dropped 0; count of bases not matched to a gene: 4.